A selection of T cell receptor beta chains follows, all from one sample in a study of metastatic and nonmetastatic thyroid tumors. TCRdb used MiXCR to call clones anew from the PCR reads. The table has tens of thousands of clones, approximately 31% seen once. The sequencing sample was made of tumor tissue. These receptors all come from a female donor with papillary thyroid cancer or a benign thyroid nodule (not recorded which). Some clones in this sample may be carry-over from other donors' samples. Both conserved end residues are part of each CDR3. The order of the fields is V gene, J gene, D gene, clone size, CDR3 protein, CDR3 DNA. A D gene is named only where the DNA matches it firmly. For some rows the clone size is stated as once, few or many, or as a class when expanded; others skip it.

V: TRBV19
J: TRBJ2-1
D: NA
size: many
CDR3: CASTGGAGGEQFF
DNA: TGTGCCAGCACAGGGGGCGCGGGGGGGGAGCAGTTCTTC

V: TRBV11-2
J: TRBJ2-3
D: TRBD2
size: NA
CDR3: CASSPNPLAGVGDTQYF
DNA: TGTGCCAGCAGCCCAAACCCCTTAGCGGGAGTAGGAGATACGCAGTATTTT

V: TRBV28
J: TRBJ1-3
D: NA
size: NA
CDR3: CASRWISGNTIYF
DNA: TGTGCCAGCAGGTGGATCTCTGGAAACACCATATATTTT

V: TRBV24-1
J: TRBJ2-5
D: TRBD2
size: NA
CDR3: CATSEHPTAGHQETQYF
DNA: TGTGCCACCAGTGAACATCCCACAGCGGGACACCAAGAGACCCAGTACTTC

V: TRBV24-1
J: TRBJ2-1
D: TRBD1
size: NA
CDR3: CATSDFSRGPYNEQFF
DNA: TGTGCCACCAGTGATTTCTCCAGGGGGCCCTACAATGAGCAGTTCTTC

V: TRBV6-1
J: TRBJ2-3
D: NA
size: few
CDR3: CASSPSPGGDTQYF
DNA: TGTGCCAGCAGTCCCTCGCCGGGCGGGGATACGCAGTATTTT

V: TRBV30
J: TRBJ1-1
D: NA
size: few
CDR3: CAWILMDTVEAFF
DNA: TGTGCCTGGATCCTCATGGACACGGTCGAAGCTTTCTTT

V: TRBV28
J: TRBJ1-2
D: NA
size: NA
CDR3: CASRLNDRSYTF
DNA: TGTGCCAGCAGACTGAATGACAGAAGCTACACCTTC

V: TRBV11-1
J: TRBJ1-5
D: NA
size: NA
CDR3: CASSLAVGGPDQPQHF
DNA: TGTGCCAGCAGCTTAGCCGTCGGGGGCCCGGATCAGCCCCAGCATTTT

V: TRBV28
J: TRBJ2-7
D: NA
size: few
CDR3: CASSLYGQGKGEQYF
DNA: TGTGCCAGCAGTTTATACGGCCAGGGTAAGGGCGAGCAGTACTTC

V: TRBV3-1
J: TRBJ1-1
D: NA
size: NA
CDR3: CASSPRAAVNTEAFF
DNA: TGTGCCAGCAGCCCCCGAGCCGCCGTGAACACTGAAGCTTTCTTT

V: TRBV13
J: TRBJ1-1
D: TRBD1
size: NA
CDR3: CASSLAGTGGTEAFF
DNA: TGTGCCAGCAGCTTGGCCGGGACAGGGGGCACTGAAGCTTTCTTT

V: TRBV11-2
J: TRBJ1-2
D: NA
size: NA
CDR3: CASSLGSGWSGYTF
DNA: TGTGCCAGCAGCTTGGGCTCAGGGTGGTCTGGCTACACCTTC

V: TRBV12-3/TRBV12-4
J: TRBJ2-7
D: TRBD2
size: few
CDR3: CASSLSGLAGDYEQYF
DNA: TGTGCCAGCAGTTTATCTGGGCTAGCGGGAGACTACGAGCAGTACTTC

V: TRBV10-3
J: TRBJ2-1
D: NA
size: few
CDR3: CAISAPSNEQFF
DNA: TGTGCCATCAGTGCCCCGTCCAATGAGCAGTTCTTC

V: TRBV6-1
J: TRBJ2-3
D: NA
size: NA
CDR3: CASGRDLTDTQYF
DNA: TGTGCCAGCGGACGGGACCTCACAGATACGCAGTATTTT

V: TRBV3-1
J: TRBJ1-2
D: TRBD1
size: NA
CDR3: CASSHLGQGRGGYTF
DNA: TGTGCCAGCAGCCACCTGGGACAGGGGAGGGGAGGCTACACCTTC

V: TRBV12-5
J: TRBJ2-2
D: TRBD1
size: NA
CDR3: CASGSENRGHTGELFF
DNA: TGTGCTAGTGGTTCCGAAAACAGGGGGCACACCGGGGAGCTGTTTTTT

V: TRBV6-1
J: TRBJ2-1
D: NA
size: NA
CDR3: CASIHRWYNEQFF
DNA: TGTGCCAGCATACATAGATGGTACAATGAGCAGTTCTTC

V: TRBV5-1
J: TRBJ2-3
D: NA
size: NA
CDR3: CASRPGETDTQYF
DNA: TGCGCCAGCAGGCCAGGGGAAACAGATACGCAGTATTTT

V: TRBV20-1
J: TRBJ2-7
D: TRBD2
size: NA
CDR3: CSARTGSSGRGGPEQYF
DNA: TGCAGTGCTAGGACCGGGTCTAGCGGGAGGGGGGGCCCCGAGCAGTACTTC

V: TRBV24-1
J: TRBJ2-7
D: TRBD1
size: few
CDR3: CATSDRGQVYEQYF
DNA: TGTGCCACCAGTGACAGGGGACAGGTCTACGAGCAGTACTTC

V: TRBV9
J: TRBJ2-3
D: NA
size: NA
CDR3: CASSVGAGKTDTQYF
DNA: TGTGCCAGCAGCGTAGGTGCGGGCAAGACAGATACGCAGTATTTT

V: TRBV6-1
J: TRBJ1-3
D: NA
size: few
CDR3: CASSPGRESGNTIYF
DNA: TGTGCCAGCAGTCCAGGACGGGAGTCTGGAAACACCATATATTTT

V: TRBV15
J: TRBJ2-7
D: NA
size: large
CDR3: CATRDTSGYEQYF
DNA: TGTGCCACCAGGGACACCTCGGGTTACGAGCAGTACTTC

V: TRBV2
J: TRBJ2-2
D: NA
size: few
CDR3: CACSRDTGELFF
DNA: TGTGCCTGCAGCAGGGACACCGGGGAGCTGTTTTTT

V: TRBV6-2/TRBV6-3
J: TRBJ2-3
D: NA
size: NA
CDR3: CASSYSPAGRTDTQYF
DNA: TGTGCCAGCAGTTACTCCCCCGCAGGACGCACAGATACGCAGTATTTT

V: TRBV12-3/TRBV12-4
J: TRBJ1-2
D: NA
size: few
CDR3: CASSLWGGPNYGYTF
DNA: TGTGCCAGCAGTTTGTGGGGGGGACCTAACTATGGCTACACCTTC